One and the same sample provided the 10 T cell receptor beta chains below, sequenced in a study of cytomegalovirus exposure and HLA in healthy donors (dated by TCRdb to between 2016 and 2019). The library relied on the immunoSEQ multiplex PCR assay. A mixture of 60 forward primers for TCR Vbeta segments and 13 reverse primers for TCR Jbeta segments was used in the multiplex PCR. TCRdb provides this immuneACCESS table in a form limited to in-frame rearrangements. Some clones are lacking; in checked studies, under half of them reflect an unresolved V gene, and why the rest are absent is not known. The table for this sample records fewer than 60,000 clones. The ten top clones hold approximately 6.8% of the sample. Sequencing input: PBMCs. The receptors were sampled from a woman in her 40s in good health and CMV-seronegative.

This rearrangement joins TRBV19 to TRBJ1-1; maybe TRBD1 (5 bases). Germline loops: CDR1 LNHDA, CDR2 SQIVND (reference sequence). V was shortened by 6 bases and J by 0 bases, with 11 bases between the two germline ends. The CDR3 runs to 14 residues. For the CDR3, the DNA is TGTGCCAGTAGCAGGGTAGCCTTGAACACTGAAGCTTTCTTT. Its protein is CASSRVALNTEAFF. Using reference TRBV19 and TRBJ1-1 for the parts outside the CDR3, the full variable domain is DGGITQSPKYLFRKEGQNVTLSCEQNLNHDAMYWYRQDPGQGLRLIYYSQIVNDFQKGDIAEGYSVSREKKESFPLTVTSAQKNPTAFYLCASSRVALNTEAFFGQGTRLTVV.

V and J are TRBV11-2 and TRBJ1-1; no reliable D call. Germline lookup yields CDR1 SGHAT and CDR2 FQNNGV. CDR3 length equals 13 residues. Trimming removed 3 bases from V and 5 bases from J, with 10 bases in between. In nucleotides, the CDR3 is TGTGCCAGCAGCTTCGTGTCCTTGACTGAAGCTTTCTTT. Amino acid sequence: CASSFVSLTEAFF.

The chain carries TRBV5-8 and TRBJ2-7; no definite D call. The CDR3 has 12 amino acids. Germline lookup yields CDR1 SGHTS and CDR2 YDEGEE. With 1 base removed from V and 2 bases from J, the gap between germline ends came to 4 bases. The CDR3 nucleotides read TGTGCCAGCAGCTTGCATCCCTACGAGCAGTACTTC. Translation: CASSLHPYEQYF.

The rearrangement links TRBV2 to TRBJ1-5; D is ambiguous. This CDR3 contains 13 residues. Per the germline V gene, CDR1 is SNHLY and CDR2 is FYNNEI. Trimming took 1 base from V and 9 from J, leaving 10 bases between them. The CDR3 DNA reads as TGTGCCAGCAGTGAAGACGGCGGCAGGCCCCAGCATTTT. It codes for CASSEDGGRPQHF.

The rearrangement links TRBV27 to TRBJ1-2; D ambiguous. CDR1 is MNHEY and CDR2 is SMNVEV in the germline V gene (reference sequence). V was pared by 0 bases and J by 5 bases, with 10 bases between. This CDR3 region has 14 residues. The CDR3 sequence: CASSLSSVPYGYTF. The CDR3 DNA reads TGTGCCAGCAGTTTATCATCGGTACCTTATGGCTACACCTTC.

CDR3 DNA: TGTGCCTGGAGGGACAGGGCCTTCGGGCCCCAGCATTTT. This encodes CAWRDRAFGPQHF. V and J are TRBV30 and TRBJ1-5; 8 bases fit TRBD1. Trimming cost V 3 bases and J 9 bases; bases outside gene matches: 7. In germline, CDR1 is GTSNPN, CDR2 SVGIG (reference sequence). This CDR3 spans 13 amino acids. The whole variable domain, filled in from reference TRBV30 and TRBJ1-5, reads SQTIHQWPATLVQPVGSPLSLECTVEGTSNPNLYWYRQAAGRGLQLLFYSVGIGQISSEVPQNLSASRPQDRQFILSSKKLLLSDSGFYLCAWRDRAFGPQHFGDGTRLSIL.

As concerns this clone: At one of its ends the junction is not consistent with the germline gene, which may arise from a read error. This chain joins TRBV2 and TRBJ1-1; D not resolved. Germline loops: CDR1 SNHLY, CDR2 FYNNEI. The CDR3 consists of 12 residues. DNA for the CDR3: TGTGCCAGCAGTGAGGTGGTTCCAGTCGATTGTTTT. This sequence encodes CASSEVVPVDCF.

The chain recombines TRBV27 with TRBJ1-4, with D possibly being TRBD1 (5 bases). Germline assignment: CDR1 MNHEY and CDR2 SMNVEV (reference sequence). This CDR3 is built from 13 residues. V was clipped by 6 bases and J by 7 bases, with 12 bases between them. The DNA for the CDR3 is TGTGCCAGCAGAATTACGGGGGGTGAAAAACTGTTTTTT. Encoded protein: CASRITGGEKLFF.

The genes are TRBV30 and TRBJ2-2; unclear D gene. V was cut by 0 bases and J by 0 bases, with 8 bases left in between. CDR1 is GTSNPN and CDR2 is SVGIG in the germline V gene (reference sequence). The CDR3 is 15 residues long. In DNA form, the CDR3 reads TGTGCCTGGAGTGTTGGCTTTACGAACACCGGGGAGCTGTTTTTT. It is translated as CAWSVGFTNTGELFF.

The CDR3 bases are TGTGCCAGCAGCCTCGCAGGGGACGGTTACACTGAAGCTTTCTTT. Its protein product is CASSLAGDGYTEAFF. The chain uses TRBV7-2 and TRBJ1-1; a possible D gene is TRBD1 (6 bases). V was shortened by 5 bases and J by 3 bases, with 16 bases between the two germline ends. CDR1 and CDR2 from the germline V gene are SGHTA and FQGNSA. CDR3 size: 15 residues.